This TCR beta chain was profiled in a study of blood T cell repertoires in COVID-19. In the study overall: Acute-phase and convalescent COVID-19 samples originated in the United States, Italy and Spain. T cells, B-cell-depleted T cells, or PBMCs provided the cDNA or gDNA that served as material.

This CDR3 is built from 13 residues. The V and J ends lost 5 bases and 6 bases respectively, with 9 bases between them. Germline V CDR1 and CDR2: SGHRS, YFSETQ. Per the original methods: Reference gene primer amplification in the assay estimated nucleated cell counts. The data were produced by immunoSEQ multiplex PCR, yet TCRdb's version contains in-frame clones alone and is incomplete. V, J and clone size are those of that table, while D and trimming were read from the DNA. The table lists 200,000 to 250,000 clones, just over 90% of them singletons, with more than 0.95% in the top ten. The genes are TRBV5-1 and TRBJ1-6; D is perhaps TRBD1 (5 bases). Sequencing was done on a sample of peripheral blood. The TCR comes from a man aged 30 to 39 with acute or convalescent COVID-19. CDR3 nucleotides: TGCGCCAGCAGGGCAGGGCCTAATTCACCCCTCCACTTT. Its translation is CASRAGPNSPLHF.